This T cell receptor beta chain stems from a study of regulatory T cells in long-lasting Graves disease. With iRepertoire HTBI primers and Arm-PCR of CDR3 regions, TCR beta libraries were built. One entry per CDR3 protein results from TCRdb running MiXCR on the multiplex PCR reads. The profile shows 450,000 to 700,000 distinct CDR3 sequences, 13% of them singletons. This clonotype was counted many times. Its antigen is still unknown. Study-level findings and limits: Reduced TCR diversity was observed in persistent Graves' patients versus newly diagnosed patients. New patients shared fewer than 1,000 public clonotypes, and persistent patients shared more, with 2,741.

Time point defined: newly diagnosed GD, antithyroid drugs for less than 3 months. Researchers made the TCR library from RNA that was extracted from PBMCs. These records were also assigned to another study, of T cells in Graves' hyperthyroidism and ophthalmopathy.

The TCR comes from a man aged 25 to 40 with Graves disease. Sequencing used peripheral blood mononuclear cells (PBMCs), obtained at new diagnosis, from a patient treated with antithyroid drugs.

CDR3 sequence (DNA): TGTGCCAGCAACGGTTGGGAGGGTGAAGAGACCCAGTACTTC. It translates to CASNGWEGEETQYF. The chain carries TRBV2 and TRBJ2-5; 7 bases fit TRBD2. This CDR3 region has 14 residues. The V gene's germline CDR1 is SNHLY and CDR2 FYNNEI. V trimming: 7 bases; J trimming: 3 bases; junction bases outside the gene matches: 8. The full variable domain, with the rest looked up from reference TRBV2 and TRBJ2-5, is EPEVTQTPSHQVTQMGQEVILRCVPISNHLYFYWYRQILGQKVEFLVSFYNNEISEKSEIFDDQFSVERPDGSNFTLKIRSTKLEDSAMYFCASNGWEGEETQYFGPGTRLLVL.